Given below is one TCR beta chain in context. Stated time point: sample taken at primary tumor resection. Tumor, nontumor lung or frozen PBMC supplied whole RNA that was sequenced unsorted. The donors comprised around 72 untreated early-stage non-small cell lung cancer patients. CDR3 size: 13 residues. Per germline, CDR1 SNHLY and CDR2 FYNNEI. Trimming shortened V by 3 bases and J by 8 bases, and 10 bases separated the two germline ends. A single record per CDR3 protein comes from TCRdb applying MiXCR to the 5' RACE reads. Counted here are about 45,000 distinct CDR3 sequences, around 6.5% occurring once; the ten biggest clones make up around two fifths. This entry is derived from a study of spatial heterogeneity in lung cancer.

The chain couples TRBV2 to TRBJ1-4; D not resolved. This clonotype originated in a female donor with early-stage non-small cell lung cancer. The input for sequencing was PBMCs, taken at surgery. The CDR3 DNA sequence: TGTGCCAGCAGTGACGTGGTGGAGGAAAAACTGTTTTTT. Protein product: CASSDVVEEKLFF.